The rows below give T cell receptor beta chains drawn from one sample of a study of T cells after yellow fever vaccination. TCRdb fed the 5' RACE reads into MiXCR, producing one record per CDR3 protein. Seen here are more than 300,000 distinct CDR3 sequences, about 10% observed once, and the top ten hold 3% to 3.5%. Sequenced material: CD4+ T cells sorted from PBMCs, taken 45 days after the yellow fever booster vaccination. The receptors were gathered from a man in his late teens or twenties who received the YFV17D yellow fever vaccine. Each CDR3 is given with its conserved first and last residue. Fields, in order: clone size, J gene, V gene, D gene, CDR3 DNA, CDR3 protein. The D gene is left open where the match is weak. Clone size is stated in some rows and not others, as once, few, many or a class when expanded.

>NA|TRBJ2-1|TRBV20-1|NA
TGCAGTGCCACCCGAGGGGGGCCGGGGTCCAATGAGCAGTTCTTC
CSATRGGPGSNEQFF
>few|TRBJ1-6|TRBV6-1|NA
TGTGCCAGCAGTTCCAGGGGCCAAAATTCACCCCTCCACTTT
CASSSRGQNSPLHF
>few|TRBJ2-1|TRBV29-1|TRBD2
TGCAGCGTTGAAAGATCGGGGGGGGACAATGAGCAGTTCTTC
CSVERSGGDNEQFF
>few|TRBJ1-4|TRBV5-4|NA
TGTGCCAGCAGCTTGGACTCCAATGAAAAACTGTTTTTT
CASSLDSNEKLFF
>NA|TRBJ2-5|TRBV6-2/TRBV6-3|NA
TGTGCCAGCGGTGGTAGTCGAGGGGAGACCCAGTACTTC
CASGGSRGETQYF
>many|TRBJ2-7|TRBV6-6|TRBD2
TGTGCCAGCAGTCCGCGAACCGGGACTAGCGGGGCCTTATACGAGCAGTACTTC
CASSPRTGTSGALYEQYF
>few|TRBJ2-3|TRBV20-1|NA
TGCAGTGCTAGAGATCCGGCGGCTGGCACAGATACGCAGTATTTT
CSARDPAAGTDTQYF
>few|TRBJ1-1|TRBV28|NA
TGTGCCAGCAGTCCTGGTAGCGGGGCGAACACTGAAGCTTTCTTT
CASSPGSGANTEAFF
>few|TRBJ1-2|TRBV20-1|TRBD1
TGCAGTGCTAGAGACACAGGGGGGAACTATGGCTACACCTTC
CSARDTGGNYGYTF
>NA|TRBJ2-5|TRBV7-7|NA
TGTGCTAGCAGCTCCGGGCCCTCCCGCCCGGAGACCCAGTACTTC
CASSSGPSRPETQYF
>many|TRBJ1-2|TRBV7-8|NA
TGTGCCAGCAGCTTAGTGGCCGGTTCAGTCTATGGCTACACCTTC
CASSLVAGSVYGYTF
>NA|TRBJ2-7|TRBV5-4|NA
TGTGCCAGCAGCCCCAGTGATAGTCTGGTCGAGCAGTACTTC
CASSPSDSLVEQYF
>NA|TRBJ2-1|TRBV4-3|TRBD2
TGCGCCAGCAGCCAGGAACCTAGCGGGGGGGCTCGGAATGAGCAGTTCTTC
CASSQEPSGGARNEQFF
>many|TRBJ2-7|TRBV4-2|NA
TGTGCCAGCAGCCCAGAAGGGGTACCCTACGAGCAGTACTTC
CASSPEGVPYEQYF
>many|TRBJ1-2|TRBV12-3/TRBV12-4|NA
TGTGCCAGCAGTCCCCGGCGGGGGGTCAATGGCTACACCTTC
CASSPRRGVNGYTF
>NA|TRBJ2-2|TRBV4-1|TRBD2
TGCGCCAGCAGCCACCTCCTGGTTTTCCGGGGAGGGTTCGGGGAGCTGTTTTTT
CASSHLLVFRGGFGELFF
>NA|TRBJ2-6|TRBV7-9|NA
TGTGCCAGCAGCTTAGAGGACCCCCACGTCCTGACTTTC
CASSLEDPHVLTF
>NA|TRBJ1-2|TRBV5-1|NA
TGCGCCAGCAGACTCGGCGTCTCGACCTATGGCTACACCTTC
CASRLGVSTYGYTF
>few|TRBJ2-5|TRBV7-2|TRBD2
TGTGCCAGCAGGCCTGGCAGCGGGGGGGCGTATGAGACCCAGTACTTC
CASRPGSGGAYETQYF
>NA|TRBJ2-3|TRBV5-1|TRBD1
TGCGCCAGCAGCTTCCAGGGGGTGAGCACAGATACGCAGTATTTT
CASSFQGVSTDTQYF
>few|TRBJ2-2|TRBV10-3|NA
TGTGCCATCAGGGGATCAACCGGGGACACCGGGGAGCTGTTTTTT
CAIRGSTGDTGELFF
>few|TRBJ2-7|TRBV5-1|NA
TGCGCCAGCACCAGGACTGGTGTCTACGAGCAGTACTTC
CASTRTGVYEQYF
>NA|TRBJ1-1|TRBV6-5|NA
TGTGCCAGCAGTTACTCGATGGGGGCGAGGACTGAAGCTTTCTTT
CASSYSMGARTEAFF
>few|TRBJ2-3|TRBV20-1|NA
TGCAGTGCTAGAGTCGTTGGTCGGGACTCCCTCGGCGATACGCAGTATTTT
CSARVVGRDSLGDTQYF
>NA|TRBJ2-2|TRBV7-2|NA
TGTGCCAGCAGCTGGGCTATTAGGGGCACCGGGGAGCTGTTTTTT
CASSWAIRGTGELFF
>few|TRBJ2-1|TRBV5-6|NA
TGTGCCAGCAGCTTGGACGCTCGGGGGTGGAATGAGCAGTTCTTC
CASSLDARGWNEQFF
>NA|TRBJ2-1|TRBV29-1|TRBD1
TGCAGCGCAGGACAGGGGACCCTCAATGAGCAGTTCTTC
CSAGQGTLNEQFF
>many|TRBJ2-2|TRBV5-6|TRBD1
TGTGCCAGCAGCTTGGAGGGGGCAGTCACCGGGGAGCTGTTTTTT
CASSLEGAVTGELFF
>many|TRBJ1-4|TRBV21-1|NA
TGTGCCAGCAGCAAAGCTCCCGGCATACGTAATGAAAAACTGTTTTTT
CASSKAPGIRNEKLFF
>NA|TRBJ2-3|TRBV7-2|NA
TGTGCCAGCAGAGCGCCGGGACTTAACACAGATACGCAGTATTTT
CASRAPGLNTDTQYF